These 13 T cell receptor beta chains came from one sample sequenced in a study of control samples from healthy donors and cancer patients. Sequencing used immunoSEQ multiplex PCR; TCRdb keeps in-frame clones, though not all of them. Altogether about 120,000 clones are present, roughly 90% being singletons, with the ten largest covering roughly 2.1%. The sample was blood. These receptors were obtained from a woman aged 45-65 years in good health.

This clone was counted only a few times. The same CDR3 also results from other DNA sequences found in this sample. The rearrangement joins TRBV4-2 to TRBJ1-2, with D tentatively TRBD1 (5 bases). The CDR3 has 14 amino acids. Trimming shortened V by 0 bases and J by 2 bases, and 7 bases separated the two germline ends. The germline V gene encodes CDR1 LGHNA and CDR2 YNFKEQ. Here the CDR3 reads CASSQDTGNYGYTF. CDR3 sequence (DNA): TGTGCCAGCAGCCAAGATACAGGAAACTATGGCTACACCTTC.

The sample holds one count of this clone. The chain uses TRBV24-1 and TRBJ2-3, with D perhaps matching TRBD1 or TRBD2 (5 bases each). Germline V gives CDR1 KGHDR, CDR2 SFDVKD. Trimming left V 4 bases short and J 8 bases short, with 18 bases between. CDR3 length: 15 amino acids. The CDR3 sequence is CATSDEGRSLGTQYF. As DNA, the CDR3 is TGTGCCACCAGTGACGAGGGACGGAGTTTGGGTACGCAGTATTTT.

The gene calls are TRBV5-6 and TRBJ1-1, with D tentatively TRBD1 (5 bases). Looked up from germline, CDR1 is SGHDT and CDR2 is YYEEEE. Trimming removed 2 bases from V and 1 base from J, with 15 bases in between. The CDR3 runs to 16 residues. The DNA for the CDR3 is TGTGCCAGCAGCTTCCTGGTGGGACGGAGGAACACTGAAGCTTTCTTT. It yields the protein CASSFLVGRRNTEAFF.

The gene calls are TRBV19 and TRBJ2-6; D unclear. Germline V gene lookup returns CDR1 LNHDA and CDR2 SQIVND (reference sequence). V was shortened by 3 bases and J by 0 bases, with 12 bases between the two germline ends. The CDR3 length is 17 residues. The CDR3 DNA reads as TGTGCCAGTAGTATCTCCCGAGAAGTCTCTGGGGCCAACGTCCTGACTTTC. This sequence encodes CASSISREVSGANVLTF.

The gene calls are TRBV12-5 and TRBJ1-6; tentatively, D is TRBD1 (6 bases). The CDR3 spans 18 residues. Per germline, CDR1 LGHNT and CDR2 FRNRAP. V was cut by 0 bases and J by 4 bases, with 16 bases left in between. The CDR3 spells CASGLVDGSGDYNSPLHF. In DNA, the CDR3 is TGTGCTAGTGGTTTGGTAGATGGGTCAGGGGATTATAATTCACCCCTCCACTTT.

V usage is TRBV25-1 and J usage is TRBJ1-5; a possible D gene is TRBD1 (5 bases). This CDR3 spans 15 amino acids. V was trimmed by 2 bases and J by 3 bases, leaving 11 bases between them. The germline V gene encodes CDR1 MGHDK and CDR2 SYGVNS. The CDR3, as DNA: TGTGCCAGCAGTGAAAGTCAGGGAAACAATCAGCCCCAGCATTTT. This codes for CASSESQGNNQPQHF.

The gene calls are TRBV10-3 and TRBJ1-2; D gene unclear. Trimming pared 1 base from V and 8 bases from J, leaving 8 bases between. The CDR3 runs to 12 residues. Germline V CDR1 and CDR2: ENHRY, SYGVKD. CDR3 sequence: CAISEYLEGYTF. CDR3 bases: TGTGCCATCAGTGAGTATCTGGAAGGCTACACCTTC.

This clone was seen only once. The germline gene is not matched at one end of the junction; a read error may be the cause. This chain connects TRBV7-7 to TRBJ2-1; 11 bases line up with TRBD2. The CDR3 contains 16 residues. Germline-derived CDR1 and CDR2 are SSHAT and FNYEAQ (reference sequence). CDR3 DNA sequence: TGTGCTAGCAGCTTAGTTCTAGCGGGGGGTAGCAATGAGCAGTTCTTC. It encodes CASSLVLAGGSNEQFF. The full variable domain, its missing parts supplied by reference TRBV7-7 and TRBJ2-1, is GAGVSQSPRYKVTKRGQDVTLRCDPISSHATLYWYQQALGQGPEFLTYFNYEAQPDKSGLPSDRFSAERPEGSISTLTIQRTEQRDSAMYRCASSLVLAGGSNEQFFGPGTRLTVL.

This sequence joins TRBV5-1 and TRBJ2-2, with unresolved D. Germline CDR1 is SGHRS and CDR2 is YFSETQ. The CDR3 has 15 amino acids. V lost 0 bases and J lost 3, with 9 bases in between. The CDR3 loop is CASSLEGPYTGELFF. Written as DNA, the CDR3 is TGCGCCAGCAGCTTGGAGGGTCCCTACACCGGGGAGCTGTTTTTT.

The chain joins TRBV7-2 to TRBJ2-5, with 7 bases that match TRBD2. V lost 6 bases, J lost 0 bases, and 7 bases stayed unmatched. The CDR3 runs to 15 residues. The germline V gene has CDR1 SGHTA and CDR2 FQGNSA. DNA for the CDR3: TGTGCCAGCAGTTTTTGGGGGGGGTACCAAGAGACCCAGTACTTC. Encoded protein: CASSFWGGYQETQYF.

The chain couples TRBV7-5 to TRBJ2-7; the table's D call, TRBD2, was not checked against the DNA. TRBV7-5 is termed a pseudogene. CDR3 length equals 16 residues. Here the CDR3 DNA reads TGTGCCAGAAGCGGAAGAAGGACTAGGGAGTCCTACGAGCAGTACTTC. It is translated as CARSGRRTRESYEQYF.

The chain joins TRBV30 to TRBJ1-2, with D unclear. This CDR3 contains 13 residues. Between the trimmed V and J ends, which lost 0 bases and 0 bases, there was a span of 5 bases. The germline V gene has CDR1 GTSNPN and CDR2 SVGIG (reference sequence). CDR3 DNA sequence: TGTGCCTGGAGTGTGGAAGCTAACTATGGCTACACCTTC. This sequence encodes CAWSVEANYGYTF.

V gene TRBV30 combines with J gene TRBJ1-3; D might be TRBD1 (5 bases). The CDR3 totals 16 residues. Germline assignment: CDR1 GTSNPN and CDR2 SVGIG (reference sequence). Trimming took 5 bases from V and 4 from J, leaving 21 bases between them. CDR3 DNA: TGTGCCTGGGGACTCGGTCCTCCTACAGGAGGAAACACCATATATTTT. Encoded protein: CAWGLGPPTGGNTIYF.